Described below is a single T cell receptor (beta chain) sequence and its context. Its specificity is unknown. The data are from a study of PD-1 blockade in classical Hodgkin lymphoma. Findings of the study overall: Prior to therapy, complete responders displayed diversity much like that of newly diagnosed patients.

The CDR3 runs 15 residues. There was relapse after autologous stem cell transplantation in every patient, and there was variation in brentuximab vedotin exposure. Produced via immunoSEQ multiplex PCR; TCRdb's table is partial and in-frame only. The data hold roughly 38,000 clones, with about 88% observed a single time. The chain couples TRBV21-1 to TRBJ1-3; the D call TRBD1 from the table was never checked on the DNA. TRBV21-1 is deemed a pseudogene. This TCR was recovered from a human donor with classical Hodgkin lymphoma. The sequences come from peripheral blood mononuclear cells (PBMCs), collected before the second cycle of nivolumab. CDR3 region: CASRNRGQSGNTIYF. CDR3 DNA sequence: TGTGCCAGCAGGAACAGGGGGCAATCTGGAAACACCATATATTTT.